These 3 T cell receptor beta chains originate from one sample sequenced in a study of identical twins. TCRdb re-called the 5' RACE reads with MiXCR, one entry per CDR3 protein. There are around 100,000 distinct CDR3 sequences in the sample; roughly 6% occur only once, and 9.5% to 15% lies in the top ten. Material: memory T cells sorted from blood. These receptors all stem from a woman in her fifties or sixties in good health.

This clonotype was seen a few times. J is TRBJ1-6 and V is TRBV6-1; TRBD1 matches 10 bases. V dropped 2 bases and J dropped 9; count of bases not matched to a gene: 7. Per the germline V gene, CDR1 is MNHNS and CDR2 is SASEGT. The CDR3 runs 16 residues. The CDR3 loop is CASSEFPGTGVSPLHF. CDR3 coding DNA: TGTGCCAGCAGTGAATTCCCCGGGACAGGGGTTTCACCCCTCCACTTT.

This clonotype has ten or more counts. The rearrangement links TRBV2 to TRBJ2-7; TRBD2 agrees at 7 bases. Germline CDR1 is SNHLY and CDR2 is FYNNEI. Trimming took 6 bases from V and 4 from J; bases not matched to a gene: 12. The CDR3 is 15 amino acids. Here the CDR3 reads CASSPGVTSLYEQYV. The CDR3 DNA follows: TGTGCCAGCAGCCCCGGGGTGACTAGCCTATACGAGCAGTACGTC.

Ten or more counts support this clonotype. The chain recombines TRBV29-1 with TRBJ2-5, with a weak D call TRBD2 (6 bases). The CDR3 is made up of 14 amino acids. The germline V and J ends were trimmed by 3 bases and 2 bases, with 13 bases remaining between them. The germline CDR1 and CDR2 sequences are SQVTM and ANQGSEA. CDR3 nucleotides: TGCAGCGTTGATCCTGTCGGGACTCAAGAGACCCAGTACTTC. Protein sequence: CSVDPVGTQETQYF.